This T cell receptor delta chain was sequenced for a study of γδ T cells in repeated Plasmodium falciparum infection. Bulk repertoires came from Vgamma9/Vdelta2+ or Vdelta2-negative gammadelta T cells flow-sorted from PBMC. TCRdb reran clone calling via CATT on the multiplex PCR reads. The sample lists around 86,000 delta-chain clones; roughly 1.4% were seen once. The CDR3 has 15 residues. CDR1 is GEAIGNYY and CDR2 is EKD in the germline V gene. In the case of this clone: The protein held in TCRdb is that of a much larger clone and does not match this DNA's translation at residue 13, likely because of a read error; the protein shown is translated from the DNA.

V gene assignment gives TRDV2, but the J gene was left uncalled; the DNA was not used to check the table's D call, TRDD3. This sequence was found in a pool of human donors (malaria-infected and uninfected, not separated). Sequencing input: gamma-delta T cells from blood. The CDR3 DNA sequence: TGTGCCTGCGACGTACTGGGGGAGTACACCGATAAACCCATCTTT. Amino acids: CACDVLGEYTDKPIF.